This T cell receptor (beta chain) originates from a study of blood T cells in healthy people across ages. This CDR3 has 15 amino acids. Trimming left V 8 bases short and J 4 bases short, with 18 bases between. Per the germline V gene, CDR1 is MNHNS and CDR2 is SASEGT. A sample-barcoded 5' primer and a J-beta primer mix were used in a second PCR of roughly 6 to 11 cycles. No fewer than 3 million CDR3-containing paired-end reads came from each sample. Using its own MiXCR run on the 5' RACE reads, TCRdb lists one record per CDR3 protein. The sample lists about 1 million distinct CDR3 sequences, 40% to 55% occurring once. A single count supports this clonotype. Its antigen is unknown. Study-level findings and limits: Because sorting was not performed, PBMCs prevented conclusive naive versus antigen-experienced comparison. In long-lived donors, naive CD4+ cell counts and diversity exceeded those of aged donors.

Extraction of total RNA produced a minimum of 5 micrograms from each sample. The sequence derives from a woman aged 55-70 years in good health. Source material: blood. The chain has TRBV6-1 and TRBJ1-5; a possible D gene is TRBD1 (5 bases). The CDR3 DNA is TGTGCCAGCGGTAGACCGGGACTAAAAAATCAGCCCCAGCATTTT. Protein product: CASGRPGLKNQPQHF.